This is a list of T cell receptor beta chains from one sample in a study of patients and donors after allogeneic stem cell transplantation. TCRdb itself ran the RT-PCR reads through MiXCR, one entry per CDR3 protein. This sample has around 17,000 distinct CDR3 sequences; around 29% occur once, and the top ten carry 35% to 45%. The source material was blood, either unsorted or a sorted T cell fraction (not recorded which). These receptors all stem from a human donor who was either an allogeneic HSCT recipient or a stem cell or donor lymphocyte infusion donor (not recorded which). It is not recorded whose cells these are; they may come from a transplant donor. The CDR3 runs from the conserved cysteine through the conserved F or W. A D gene is named only where the DNA matches it firmly. Not all rows give a size; the values are once, few, many and, for expanded clones, a class.

clone_size	d_call	v_call	j_call	cdr3_nt	cdr3_aa
NA	NA	TRBV4-2	TRBJ2-1	TGTGCCAGCAGCCAAGATTACAGTAAGCAGTTCTTC	CASSQDYSKQFF
NA	TRBD1	TRBV4-1	TRBJ1-1	TGCGCCAGCAGCACCCAAACAGGGGGAACTGAAGCTTTCTTT	CASSTQTGGTEAFF
few	NA	TRBV6-6	TRBJ1-1	TGTGCCAGCAGTTACTCGAAAGTCCCCTCCGGAGCTTTCTTT	CASSYSKVPSGAFF
NA	NA	TRBV5-1	TRBJ1-4	TGCGCCAGCAGTATTAGGGCGAGAGATGAAAAACTGTTTTTT	CASSIRARDEKLFF
many	NA	TRBV6-2/TRBV6-3	TRBJ1-6	TGTGCCAGCAGCCCGGACGGTCAGAGCTCCTATAATTCACCCCTCCACTTT	CASSPDGQSSYNSPLHF
few	TRBD1	TRBV3-1	TRBJ1-4	TGTGCCAGCAGCCGCAAGCTGCAGGGGGCGGTGGAAAAACTGTTTTTT	CASSRKLQGAVEKLFF
few	NA	TRBV27	TRBJ1-1	TGTGCCAGCAGTATCGGACACCCGGCCACTGAAGCTTTCTTT	CASSIGHPATEAFF
few	TRBD2	TRBV5-8	TRBJ2-1	TGTGCCAGCAGCTTAGTTAGCGGGGGGTGGTACAATGAGCAGTTCTTC	CASSLVSGGWYNEQFF
few	NA	TRBV24-1	TRBJ1-2	TGTGCCACCAGTGATTACAGGCTCGACTATGGCTACACCTTC	CATSDYRLDYGYTF
NA	NA	TRBV6-1	TRBJ1-1	TGTGCCAGCAGTGAAATTTTGAACACTGAAGCTTTCTTT	CASSEILNTEAFF
few	TRBD1	TRBV28	TRBJ2-3	TGTGCCAGCAGGGCGGACAGGGTGGACACAGATACGCAGTATTTT	CASRADRVDTDTQYF
NA	NA	TRBV27	TRBJ1-5	TGTGCCAGCAGTTCCCCGGGGCCTAGCAATCAGCCCCAGCATTTT	CASSSPGPSNQPQHF
NA	NA	TRBV12-3/TRBV12-4	TRBJ2-4	TGTGCCAGCAGTTTCCCAGGGAAAAACATTCAGTACTTC	CASSFPGKNIQYF
few	NA	TRBV4-2	TRBJ1-1	TGTGCCAGCAGCCAACCACTTTTGGTGGGCACTGAAGCTTTCTTT	CASSQPLLVGTEAFF
NA	TRBD1	TRBV7-2	TRBJ1-4	TGTGCCAGCAGCCCGTGGACAGGGCGGAGTGAAAAACTGTTTTTT	CASSPWTGRSEKLFF
few	NA	TRBV6-6	TRBJ1-5	TGTGCCAGCAGTTACCCTCCCCGAGGGCAGCCCCAGCATTTT	CASSYPPRGQPQHF
NA	NA	TRBV7-2	TRBJ2-2	TGTGCCAGCAGCTTAGGCCACAGCCCCAGCACCGGGGAGCTGTTTTTT	CASSLGHSPSTGELFF
NA	NA	TRBV5-1	TRBJ2-4	TGCGCCAGCAGCTTTGTGAATTCTAAAAACATTCAGTACTTC	CASSFVNSKNIQYF
NA	NA	TRBV7-2	TRBJ1-6	TGTGCCAGCAGCGTACAACATCGGCCTCGGGCCCTCCACTTT	CASSVQHRPRALHF
NA	NA	TRBV4-1	TRBJ2-5	TGCGCCAGCAGCCTCGGTCGGGCCCAAGAGACCCAGTACTTC	CASSLGRAQETQYF
NA	NA	TRBV20-1	TRBJ1-3	TGCAGTGCTAGGATGGTACAGGGAAACACCATATATTTT	CSARMVQGNTIYF
many	NA	TRBV2	TRBJ1-5	TGTGCCAGCAGTGAAGCCGGTTCACGGACGAGTAGCATCGGATATAGCAATCAGCCCCAGCATTTT	CASSEAGSRTSSIGYSNQPQHF
NA	NA	TRBV7-6	TRBJ1-1	TGTGCCAGCAGTTCCTCCCCAGGAAGAGACACTGAAGCTTTCTTT	CASSSSPGRDTEAFF
NA	NA	TRBV20-1	TRBJ1-1	TGCAGTGCTATTCCAACAGTGAACACTGAAGCTTTCTTT	CSAIPTVNTEAFF
few	TRBD1	TRBV5-1	TRBJ1-1	TGCGCCAGCAGTACCCGGGACAGGGCGAACACTGAAGCTTTCTTT	CASSTRDRANTEAFF
NA	TRBD1	TRBV27	TRBJ2-2	TGTGCCAGCAGCGACAGGGGGAGTTACACCGGGGAGCTGTTTTTT	CASSDRGSYTGELFF
NA	NA	TRBV9	TRBJ1-3	TGTGCCAGCAGCGTAGATGAAGCCCCTTACTCTGGAAACACCATATATTTT	CASSVDEAPYSGNTIYF
few	TRBD1	TRBV4-1	TRBJ1-2	TGCGCCAGCAGCCACCCGACAGGGAACTATGGCTACACCTTC	CASSHPTGNYGYTF
NA	NA	TRBV6-1	TRBJ1-4	TGTGCCAGCAGTGAAGCGATACAGGGCAGTGAAAAACTGTTTTTT	CASSEAIQGSEKLFF
NA	NA	TRBV20-1	TRBJ1-5	TGCAGTGCTCTCACAGGGATGGGGGGCAATCAGCCCCAGCATTTT	CSALTGMGGNQPQHF
few	NA	TRBV7-8	TRBJ1-6	TGTGCCAGCAGCCCCAGGGGACCGGCTCATTCACCCCTCCACTTT	CASSPRGPAHSPLHF
once	TRBD2	TRBV9	TRBJ2-2	TGTGCCAGCAGCGTAGCACTAGCGGGGGCCTCCGGGGAGCTGTTTTTT	CASSVALAGASGELFF
few	NA	TRBV9	TRBJ2-7	TGTGCCAGCAGCCTCGCAGGAACTAGCTCCTACGAGCAGTACTTC	CASSLAGTSSYEQYF
many	NA	TRBV12-3/TRBV12-4	TRBJ1-5	TGTGCCAGCGGACTTATCTCGGGTCAGCCCCAGCATTTT	CASGLISGQPQHF
NA	NA	TRBV7-9	TRBJ1-1	TGTGCCAGCAGCTTCTATATGAACACTGAAGCTTTCTTT	CASSFYMNTEAFF
NA	NA	TRBV19	TRBJ1-5	TGTGCCAGTAGTATTTACGGACTGGTCAATCAGCCCCAGCATTTT	CASSIYGLVNQPQHF
NA	NA	TRBV7-3	TRBJ1-2	TGTGCCAGCAGCGCCAGACCAGGGGATGGCTACACCTTC	CASSARPGDGYTF
NA	NA	TRBV9	TRBJ2-5	TGTGCCAGCAGCGTAGAGGGGGTAATACAAGAGACCCAGTACTTC	CASSVEGVIQETQYF
NA	TRBD2	TRBV6-1	TRBJ2-3	TGTGCCAGCTGCATAGCGGGGAGCACAGATACGCAGTATTTT	CASCIAGSTDTQYF
NA	NA	TRBV7-9	TRBJ1-4	TGTGCCAGCAGCTTAGCGTTAACAAGGTCAACTAATGAAAAACTGTTTTTT	CASSLALTRSTNEKLFF
many	NA	TRBV4-1	TRBJ1-6	TGCGCCAGCAGCCAAGCCAGGGGAATTAATTCACCCCTCCACTTT	CASSQARGINSPLHF
NA	TRBD1	TRBV6-5	TRBJ1-2	TGTGCCATCGGCAGGGGGGGAGGCTATGGCTACACCTTC	CAIGRGGGYGYTF
few	TRBD1	TRBV7-2	TRBJ1-2	TGTGCCAGCAGCTTAGTCTCTGGGACAGGGCCCTATGGCTACACCTTC	CASSLVSGTGPYGYTF
medium-sized	NA	TRBV24-1	TRBJ1-2	TGTGCCACCAGTGAAGCAGGGATGCACTATGGCTACACCTTC	CATSEAGMHYGYTF